The text below deals with one TCR beta chain. The junction departs from germline at one end; a sequencing error may be responsible. From germline, CDR1 is GTSNPN and CDR2 SVGIG (reference sequence). CDR3 length: 13 amino acids. TCRdb keeps only in-frame clones here, not all; method: immunoSEQ multiplex PCR. Of just under 80,000 clones listed, about 93% were seen once; the top ten hold 0.9% to 1.2%. This sample stems from a study of T cell changes during pregnancy in multiple sclerosis. The sequence was collected from a female donor with multiple sclerosis, enrolled in a pregnancy study. The chain combines TRBV30 with TRBJ2-1; TRBD2 is a possible D gene (6 bases). Sequenced here: peripheral blood, sampled in the first trimester of pregnancy. In DNA form, the CDR3 reads TGTGCCTGGAGTGTAAGCTCGCGGGGAGCACGTCTCTTC. This encodes CAWSVSSRGARLF.